The clone carrying this T cell receptor beta chain was counted between two and nine times. The source of the sample is a study of blood T cell repertoires in COVID-19. Looking at the study overall: Acute-phase and convalescent COVID-19 samples originated in the United States, Italy and Spain. In each case, the material was cDNA or gDNA derived from T cells, B-cell-depleted T cells, or PBMCs.

From germline, CDR1 is MDHEN and CDR2 SYDVKM. This CDR3 spans 15 amino acids. Trimming stripped 7 bases from V and 6 bases from J, with 16 bases between. The table came from immunoSEQ multiplex PCR; TCRdb's copy has only in-frame clones and leaves some out. The sample contains 150,000 to 200,000 clones, almost 80% of which appear only once. Specimen: peripheral blood. The chain couples TRBV28 to TRBJ1-6; D remains unclear. The receptor was isolated from a man between 60 and 75 years old with active or convalescent COVID-19. CDR3 loop: CASTKQVVGNSPLHF. CDR3 coding DNA: TGTGCCAGCACCAAGCAGGTTGTTGGTAATTCACCCCTCCACTTT.